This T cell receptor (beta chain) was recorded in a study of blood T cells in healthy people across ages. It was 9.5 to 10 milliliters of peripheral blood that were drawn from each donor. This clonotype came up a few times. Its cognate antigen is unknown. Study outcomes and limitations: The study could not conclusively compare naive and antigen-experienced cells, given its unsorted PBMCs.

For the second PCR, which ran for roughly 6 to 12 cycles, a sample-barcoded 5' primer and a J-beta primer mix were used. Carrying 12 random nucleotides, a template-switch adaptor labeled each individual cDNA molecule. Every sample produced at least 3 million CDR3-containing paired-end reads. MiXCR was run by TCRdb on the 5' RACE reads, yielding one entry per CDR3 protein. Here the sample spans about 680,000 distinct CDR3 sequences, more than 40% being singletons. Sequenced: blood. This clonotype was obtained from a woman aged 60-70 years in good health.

The CDR3 nucleotides are TGCAGCGTTGACCCGACAGGGGGAGAGACCCAGTACTTC. Translated, it gives CSVDPTGGETQYF. The J gene is TRBJ2-5, the V gene TRBV29-1; 9 bases agree with TRBD1. The CDR3 length is 13 residues. Trimming at V came to 3 bases and at J to 4 bases, leaving 3 bases not matched to a gene. Germline V gives CDR1 SQVTM, CDR2 ANQGSEA. The full variable domain, its missing parts supplied by reference TRBV29-1 and TRBJ2-5, is SAVISQKPSRDICQRGTSLTIQCQVDSQVTMMFWYRQQPGQSLTLIATANQGSEATYESGFVIDKFPISRPNLTFSTLTVSNMSPEDSSIYLCSVDPTGGETQYFGPGTRLLVL.